This T cell receptor (beta chain) came from a study of cytomegalovirus exposure and HLA in healthy donors. Whole-study results and caveats: The authors later found TCR association rates varying by HLA locus, with DRB1 most and HLA-C fewest. Analysis performed later showed TCR beta chains linked to HLA being more clonally expanded than equally common others.

Researchers ran the PCR with 60 Vbeta and 13 Jbeta primers. Generated by immunoSEQ multiplex PCR, the TCRdb table keeps only in-frame clones and is missing some. The sample has 120,000 to 150,000 clones, about three fifths seen once; the top ten hold around 2%. Trimming took off 5 bases at V and 6 bases at J, with 17 bases between the two ends. Germline CDR1 is SGHTA and CDR2 is FQGNSA. The CDR3 extends over 15 amino acids. This clone was detected a few times. The target antigen is unknown. Sequenced material: PBMCs. This TCR was sampled from a male donor in good health and CMV-seronegative. The rearrangement uses TRBV7-2 and TRBJ2-1; D might be TRBD2 (5 bases). The DNA of the CDR3 is TGTGCCAGCAGCCCTAGTGGGCTAGCAAGCAATGAGCAGTTCTTC. Its translation is CASSPSGLASNEQFF.